The entry below describes one T cell receptor (beta chain). As yet, its antigen is unknown. With 60 Vbeta and 13 Jbeta primers, the PCR was carried out. Method: immunoSEQ multiplex PCR; TCRdb's copy keeps in-frame clones and lacks some. The sample records about 150,000 clones, roughly three quarters being singletons. This entry belongs to a study of cytomegalovirus exposure and HLA in healthy donors. General study points: The study recorded about 160 TCR beta chains that were cytomegalovirus-associated.

The CDR3 length is 13 residues. Unmatched junction bases numbered 6, after V lost 6 bases and J lost 5 bases. Germline loops: CDR1 MNHEY, CDR2 SVGAGI. The material sequenced was PBMCs. The source is a man aged 25 to 45 in good health and CMV-seropositive. The chain carries TRBV6-5 and TRBJ2-5; TRBD1 matches at 7 bases. CDR3 loop: CASREGARETQYF. Written as DNA, the CDR3 is TGTGCCAGCAGAGAGGGGGCGCGGGAGACCCAGTACTTC.